This T cell receptor (beta chain) stems from a study of blood T cell repertoires in COVID-19. Study in general: The origin of the acute and convalescent COVID-19 samples was the United States, Italy and Spain. T cells, B-cell-depleted T cells, or PBMCs supplied cDNA or gDNA.

Germline CDR1 and CDR2: SGHTA and FQGNSA. The CDR3 extends over 14 amino acids. The V gene end was trimmed by 5 bases and the J gene end by 8 bases; junction bases not matched to a gene: 4. Authors' methods: Estimates of nucleated cell counts were drawn from the amplification of reference gene primers. TCRdb's copy holds only in-frame clones and misses some; the assay was immunoSEQ multiplex PCR. V and J calls plus clone size are reproduced from that table; the DNA served to infer D and trimming. The sample consists of 100,000 to 130,000 clones, about four fifths of them appearing once. J is TRBJ2-1 and V is TRBV7-2, with TRBD1 identical over 12 bases. Sequencing was done on a sample of peripheral blood. The TCR sequence derives from a woman aged 70 to 79 with acute or convalescent COVID-19. The CDR3 is CASSRDRGRDEQFF. CDR3 nucleotide sequence: TGTGCCAGCAGCCGGGACAGGGGGCGGGATGAGCAGTTCTTC.